This T cell receptor beta chain was identified during a study of T-cell reconstitution after alpha-beta-depleted transplantation in children. This clonotype was detected a few times. V was clipped by 0 bases and J by 7 bases, with 10 bases between them. The CDR3 sequence is 15 residues long. Germline loops: CDR1 SGHAT, CDR2 FQNNGV. For TCRbeta, the library was prepared with unique molecular identifiers. Using its own MiXCR run on the PCR reads, TCRdb lists one record per CDR3 protein. Of 360,000 or so distinct CDR3 sequences in the sample, about a fifth were seen once. V is TRBV11-2 and J is TRBJ1-6; D remains unclear. The material was PBMCs from the stem cell graft donor, obtained from the stem cell graft. The TCR comes from a human donor who donated a stem cell graft to a child with acute myeloid leukemia. The chain's CDR3 is CASSLEGMRNSPLHF. As DNA, the CDR3 is TGTGCCAGCAGCTTAGAGGGGATGCGGAATTCACCCCTCCACTTT. Based on the CDR3 plus reference TRBV11-2 and TRBJ1-6, the full variable domain is EAGVAQSPRYKIIEKRQSVAFWCNPISGHATLYWYQQILGQGPKLLIQFQNNGVVDDSQLPKDRFSAERLKGVDSTLKIQPAKLEDSAVYLCASSLEGMRNSPLHFGNGTRLTVT.